What follows are 3 T cell receptor beta chains derived from one specimen sequenced in a study of beta chain features in type 1 diabetes. The study's findings and limits: Moderate but significant shortening of TCRB CDR3s was recorded in all four CD4+ subsets from Type 1 diabetes patients.

No antigens are known for them. Reverse transcription of all isolated RNA meant that expressed TCRB transcripts were sequenced. Profiled with immunoSEQ multiplex PCR; TCRdb holds only in-frame clones, not every one. The sample shows 600,000 to 750,000 clones, 9.5% to 15% of them seen only once. Material: naive CD4+ T cells from blood. These receptors were collected from a man younger than 40 with type 1 diabetes.

The gene calls are TRBV7-8 and TRBJ2-4; 7 bases line up with TRBD1. Germline values: CDR1 SGHVS, CDR2 FQNEAQ. The junction had 6 bases not matched to a gene; V was cut back by 0 bases and J by 1 base. The CDR3 has 17 residues. Here the CDR3 reads CASSLALTGLAKNIQYF. The CDR3 bases are TGTGCCAGCAGCTTAGCGTTGACAGGGCTGGCCAAAAACATTCAGTACTTC.

This sequence joins TRBV7-2 and TRBJ1-2; D is perhaps TRBD1 (6 bases). The V and J ends lost 4 bases and 5 bases respectively, with 14 bases between them. This CDR3 region has 14 residues. In germline, CDR1 is SGHTA, CDR2 FQGNSA. This CDR3 reads CASSSSDSYYGYTF. The DNA of the CDR3 is TGTGCCAGCAGCTCTTCGGACAGTTATTATGGCTACACCTTC.

The V gene is TRBV6-6, the J gene TRBJ1-2, with a tentative D call TRBD1 (6 bases). This CDR3 spans 13 amino acids. The germline CDR1 and CDR2 sequences are MNHNY and SVGAGI (reference sequence). V was pared by 5 bases and J by 6 bases, with 13 bases between. CDR3 coding DNA: TGTGCCAGCAGTGCAGGGGCGGTTAATGGCTACACCTTC. Its protein is CASSAGAVNGYTF.